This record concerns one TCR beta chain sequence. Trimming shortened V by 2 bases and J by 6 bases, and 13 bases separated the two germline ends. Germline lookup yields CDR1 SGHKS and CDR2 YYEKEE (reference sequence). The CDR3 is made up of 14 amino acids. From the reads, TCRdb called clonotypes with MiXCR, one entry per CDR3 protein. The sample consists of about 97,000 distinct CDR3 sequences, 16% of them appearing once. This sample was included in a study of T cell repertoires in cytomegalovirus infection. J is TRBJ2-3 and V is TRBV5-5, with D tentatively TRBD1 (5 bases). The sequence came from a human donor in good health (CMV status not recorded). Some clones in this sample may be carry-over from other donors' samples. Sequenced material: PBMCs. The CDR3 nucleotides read TGTGCCAGCAGCTTCAGGGTACCTGGGGATACGCAGTATTTT. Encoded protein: CASSFRVPGDTQYF.